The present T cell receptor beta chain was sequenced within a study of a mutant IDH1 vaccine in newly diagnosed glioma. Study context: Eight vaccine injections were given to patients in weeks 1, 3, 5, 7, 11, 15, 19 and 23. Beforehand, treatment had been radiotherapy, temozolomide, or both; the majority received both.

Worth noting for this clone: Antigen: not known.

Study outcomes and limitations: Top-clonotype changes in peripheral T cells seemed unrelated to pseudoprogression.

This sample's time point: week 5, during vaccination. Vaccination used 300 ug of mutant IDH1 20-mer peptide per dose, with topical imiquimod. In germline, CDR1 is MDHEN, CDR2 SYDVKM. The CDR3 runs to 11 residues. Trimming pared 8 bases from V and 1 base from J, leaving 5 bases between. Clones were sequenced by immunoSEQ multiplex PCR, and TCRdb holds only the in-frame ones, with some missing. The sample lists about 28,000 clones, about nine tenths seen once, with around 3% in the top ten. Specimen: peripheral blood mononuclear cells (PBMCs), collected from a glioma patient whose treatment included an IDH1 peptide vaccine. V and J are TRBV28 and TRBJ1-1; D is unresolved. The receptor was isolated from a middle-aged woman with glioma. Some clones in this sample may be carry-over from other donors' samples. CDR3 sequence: CASRRNTEAFF. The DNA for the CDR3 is TGTGCCAGCCGACGGAACACTGAAGCTTTCTTT.